This T cell receptor beta chain derives from a study of cytomegalovirus exposure and HLA in healthy donors. The PCR used 60 Vbeta and 13 Jbeta primers. Source study methods: Later analysis identified tens of millions of unique TCR beta chains, about 10 million shared. Libraries were prepared by immunoSEQ multiplex PCR; TCRdb keeps only in-frame clonotypes and omits some of them. V and J calls and clone size are given by that table; D and trimming were obtained from the DNA. The sample includes around 120,000 clones, 75% to 85% of them seen just once. General study results and limits: The study listed some 160 cytomegalovirus-associated TCR beta chains. Presence/absence analysis assumed near-uniform sequencing depth across donors.

Regarding this clone: What it binds is unknown.

CDR1 and CDR2 from the germline V gene are LNHNV and YYDKDF (reference sequence). The CDR3 runs 14 residues. V was shortened by 1 base and J by 3 bases, with 10 bases between the two germline ends. This TCR was recovered from a female donor in good health and CMV-seropositive. The chain joins TRBV15 to TRBJ2-7, with TRBD2 as a possible D gene (5 bases). The source material was PBMCs. CDR3 sequence reads: CATSRGEGGYEQYF. The CDR3 DNA sequence: TGTGCCACCAGCAGAGGTGAAGGAGGCTACGAGCAGTACTTC.